The subject of this entry is one TCR beta chain. Germline V CDR1 and CDR2: MGHRA, YSYEKL. This CDR3 is 15 amino acids long. V dropped 4 bases and J dropped 1; count of bases not matched to a gene: 5. This sample was taken from a study of blood T cell repertoires in COVID-19. Study information: Samples came from the United States, Italy and Spain, spanning acute and convalescent COVID-19.

Original data processing: Amplified reference gene primers provided the basis for estimating nucleated cell counts. Sequencing used immunoSEQ multiplex PCR; TCRdb keeps in-frame clones, though not all of them. V, J and clone size reflect that table, while D and trimming were determined from the DNA. The sample lists roughly 110,000 clones; roughly two thirds were seen once. The clonotype was recovered from a human donor with acute or convalescent COVID-19. The donor label of this sample is uncertain. The chain employs TRBV4-1 and TRBJ2-3, with 7 bases aligning to TRBD1. The specimen was peripheral blood. CDR3 amino acids: CASSRSGTGTDTQYF. The CDR3 DNA reads as TGCGCCAGCAGCCGGTCCGGGACAGGCACAGATACGCAGTATTTT.